This T cell receptor beta chain was observed in a study of CD8+CD57+ T cells in acquired aplastic anemia. Study at large: Sorted CD4+ and CD8+ cells yielded around 3.2 ug of DNA on average. For CD4+ cells, healthy donors had an average of approximately 10 million reads. Study conclusions and caveats: Approximately 28 CD8+ CDR3 sequences were shared between patients and controls. Patients and controls were not found to differ significantly in CD8+ Simpson's diversity.

Per the germline V gene, CDR1 is LNHDA and CDR2 is SQIVND (reference sequence). V gave up 6 bases and J gave up 12 bases, with 21 bases separating them. The CDR3 has 14 amino acids. As for this clonotype: What it binds is not known.

Investigators profiled TCR beta VDJ and CDR3 from genomic DNA template. MiXCR was run by TCRdb on the reads, yielding one entry per CDR3 protein. The sample lists roughly 150,000 distinct CDR3 sequences; around 45% were seen once. The specimen sequenced was sorted CD4+, CD8+, or CD8+CD57+ T cells (not recorded which) from PBMCs. This chain links TRBV19 with TRBJ2-4; a weak D match, TRBD1 (5 bases). The origin of this receptor is a human donor in good health. Here the CDR3 reads CASSIQVGVDTQYF. The CDR3 DNA is TGTGCCAGTAGCATACAGGTTGGAGTGGACACTCAGTACTTC.